This T cell receptor beta chain was sequenced in a study of OX40 agonist ivuxolimab in advanced cancers. Whole-study results and caveats: No determination was made of the antigen specificity of the expanded peripheral T cells. Clonal expansion was among the lowest in partial responders at 0.1-3.0 mg/kg, especially CD8+. Dosing at 0.1 to 3.0 mg/kg was accompanied by clonal expansion of CD4+ and CD8+ blood T cells by week 6.

Data came from immunoSEQ multiplex PCR; TCRdb stores just in-frame clones and leaves some out. Here the sample spans roughly 63,000 clones, 89% being singletons. Remarks on this clone: Its antigen is not identified.

CDR3 length equals 14 residues. Trimming took off 5 bases at V and 4 bases at J, with 11 bases between the two ends. CDR1 is SGHTA, CDR2 FQGTGA, per germline. This sequence was found in an adult with an advanced solid tumor such as melanoma, head and neck, liver or kidney cancer. The V call is TRBV7-3, the J call TRBJ2-2; D is perhaps TRBD2 (6 bases). The starting material was CD4+ or CD8+ T cells sorted from blood, obtained in a trial of the OX40 agonist ivuxolimab. The DNA for the CDR3 is TGTGCCAGCAGCCCGACTAGTTCCACCGGGGAGCTGTTTTTT. Protein: CASSPTSSTGELFF.